This is a list of T cell receptor beta chains from one sample in a study of monozygotic twins with inflammatory bowel disease. TCRdb re-called the 5' RACE reads; every CDR3 protein appears as one record, without DNA. The repertoire shows about 210,000 distinct CDR3 sequences; the top ten hold less than 2%. Sequenced sample: blood. The receptor source for this set is a human donor with ulcerative colitis or Crohn's disease, or a healthy co-twin of an affected twin (not recorded which). CDR3s include the opening cysteine and the closing phenylalanine or tryptophan.

14	TRBV4-1	TRBJ1-6	CASSPGRTNSPLHF
12	TRBV5-6	TRBJ1-6	CASSTWGFPLHF
16	TRBV10-3	TRBJ2-2	CAISGTGQLDTGELFF
11	TRBV29-1	TRBJ1-1	CSVEEFREAFF
14	TRBV5-5	TRBJ1-5	CASSLKGGGQPQHF
17	TRBV7-9	TRBJ2-2	CASSPPRGFYRTGELFF
13	TRBV6-5	TRBJ2-3	CASGQGVTDTQYF
12	TRBV29-1	TRBJ2-7	CSVEGANYEQYF
12	TRBV27	TRBJ1-5	CASSFPGQPQHF
16	TRBV24-1	TRBJ1-1	CATSDLLAGRNTEAFF
15	TRBV5-1	TRBJ2-1	CASSLSGTPEGEQFF
12	TRBV29-1	TRBJ1-2	CSAHGVLDGYTF
14	TRBV5-6	TRBJ2-1	CASSLPTGSNEQFF
15	TRBV5-8	TRBJ2-5	CASSLDRQGQETQYF
16	TRBV20-1	TRBJ1-2	CSARERGRATNYGYTF
14	TRBV25-1	TRBJ2-1	CAVATDRSYNEQFF
14	TRBV19	TRBJ1-1	CASSIQGQNTEAFF
16	TRBV5-1	TRBJ2-2	CASSLPGPRNTGELFF
14	TRBV11-2	TRBJ1-2	CASSLARGHYGYTF
12	TRBV2	TRBJ1-5	CASSDRGQPQHF
13	TRBV5-1	TRBJ1-1	CASRQQGNTEAFF
15	TRBV19	TRBJ2-7	CALTLTGWGFYEQYF
13	TRBV14	TRBJ1-1	CASSQETNTEAFF
14	TRBV7-2	TRBJ2-3	CASSLDSGRDTQYF
16	TRBV9	TRBJ2-3	CASSISGGTNTDTQYF
15	TRBV6-1	TRBJ1-1	CASSPRLGMGTEAFF
18	TRBV7-6	TRBJ2-1	CASSLYSGPSIPGNEQFF
14	TRBV6-1	TRBJ2-1	CASISAGLGNEQFF
14	TRBV2	TRBJ2-2	CASNLDGYTGELFF
16	TRBV6-1	TRBJ1-3	CASSRTGSGGGNTIYF
13	TRBV10-3	TRBJ1-1	CAIKGGMNTEAFF
16	TRBV5-1	TRBJ1-2	CASSPVIPPRNYGYTF
13	TRBV12-3/TRBV12-4	TRBJ1-1	CASSPQENTEAFF
15	TRBV5-4	TRBJ2-2	CASSEGQGNTGELFF
11	TRBV7-9	TRBJ2-1	CASSFNNEQIF
17	TRBV12-3/TRBV12-4	TRBJ2-5	CASSLSGTVTFGETQYF
16	TRBV20-1	TRBJ1-1	CSASYPGGTGNTEAFF
13	TRBV5-1	TRBJ2-7	CASGTASLHEQYF
16	TRBV5-1	TRBJ2-1	CASSLATRGRYNEQFF
16	TRBV5-6	TRBJ2-2	CASSLVGRANTGELFF
14	TRBV5-4	TRBJ2-7	CASSVKEPPYEQYF
11	TRBV25-1	TRBJ1-1	CASKGGTEAFF
13	TRBV6-5	TRBJ1-2	CASSYIRSDGYTF
13	TRBV5-1	TRBJ2-3	CASSLPDLVTQYF
14	TRBV11-3	TRBJ2-2	CASSLRLDSGELFF
15	TRBV16	TRBJ2-7	CASSPLGGGRDEQYF
13	TRBV6-5	TRBJ2-7	CASQGTGKYEQYF
13	TRBV5-1	TRBJ2-7	CASSLSGLYEQYF
13	TRBV10-3	TRBJ1-1	CAISEGFNTEAFF
15	TRBV7-8	TRBJ2-7	CASSLDRSITYEQYF
15	TRBV11-2	TRBJ2-5	CASSPLFRDRETQYF
14	TRBV29-1	TRBJ2-5	CSVARMGFGETQYF
15	TRBV28	TRBJ2-5	CASSPWTGTQETQYF
11	TRBV20-1	TRBJ2-2	CSAAGTGELFF
15	TRBV6-1	TRBJ2-1	CASSPGTSGEIEQFF
17	TRBV10-3	TRBJ1-1	CAISVGPTRGMNTEAFF
15	TRBV6-5	TRBJ2-7	CASSYSASGGYEQYF
15	TRBV7-2	TRBJ1-4	CASSPGTGRNEKLFF
14	TRBV5-1	TRBJ1-2	CASSFSYRDYGYTF
13	TRBV18	TRBJ1-4	CASSREQDEKLFF